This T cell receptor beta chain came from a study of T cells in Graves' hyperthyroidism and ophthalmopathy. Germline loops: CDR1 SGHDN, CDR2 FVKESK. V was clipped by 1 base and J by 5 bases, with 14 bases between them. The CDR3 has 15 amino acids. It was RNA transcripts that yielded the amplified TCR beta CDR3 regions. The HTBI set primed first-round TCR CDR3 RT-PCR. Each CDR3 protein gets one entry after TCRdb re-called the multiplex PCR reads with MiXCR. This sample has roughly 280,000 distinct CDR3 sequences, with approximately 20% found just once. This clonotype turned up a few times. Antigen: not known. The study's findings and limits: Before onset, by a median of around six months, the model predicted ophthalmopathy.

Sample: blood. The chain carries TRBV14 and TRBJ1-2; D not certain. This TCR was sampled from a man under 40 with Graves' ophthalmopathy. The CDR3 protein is CASSQVGSGSYGYTF. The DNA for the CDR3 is TGTGCCAGCAGCCAAGTGGGGTCGGGATCGTATGGCTACACCTTC.